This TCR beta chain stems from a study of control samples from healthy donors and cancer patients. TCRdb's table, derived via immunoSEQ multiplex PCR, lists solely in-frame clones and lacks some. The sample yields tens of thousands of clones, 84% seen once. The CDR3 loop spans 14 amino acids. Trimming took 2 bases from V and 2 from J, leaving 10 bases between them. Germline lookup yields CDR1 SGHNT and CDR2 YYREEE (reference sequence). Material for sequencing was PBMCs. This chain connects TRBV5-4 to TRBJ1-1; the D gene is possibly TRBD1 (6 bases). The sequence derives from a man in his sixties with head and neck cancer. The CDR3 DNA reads TGTGCCAGCAGCTTCGGACAGCTCAACACTGAAGCTTTCTTT. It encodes CASSFGQLNTEAFF.